The 24 T cell receptor beta chains in this list originate from one sample, sequenced in a study of blood T cell repertoires in COVID-19. The table came from immunoSEQ multiplex PCR; TCRdb's copy has only in-frame clones and leaves some out. The sample holds approximately 22,000 clones, roughly 90% seen once. Sequencing input: peripheral blood. Source of these receptors: a human donor in a cohort sampled during active COVID-19.

The genes are TRBV7-9 and TRBJ2-2, with 7 bases identical to TRBD2. V shed 7 bases, J shed 2 bases, and the junction held 7 bases outside the gene matches. The CDR3 is made up of 15 amino acids. The germline gives CDR1 SEHNR, CDR2 FQNEAQ (reference sequence). CDR3 nucleotide sequence: TGTGCCAGCATCTTCAGCGGGATAAACACCGGGGAGCTGTTTTTT. It is translated as CASIFSGINTGELFF.

The V gene is TRBV2, the J gene TRBJ2-5, with 7 bases fitting TRBD1. Germline lookup yields CDR1 SNHLY and CDR2 FYNNEI. The CDR3 sequence is 13 residues long. Losses at the gene ends were 11 bases for V and 7 bases for J; bases not matched to a gene: 13. This CDR3 reads CASEGTALGTQYF. CDR3 sequence (DNA): TGTGCCTCCGAGGGGACAGCTTTGGGGACCCAGTACTTC.

This clone was observed once. V gene TRBV6-6 combines with J gene TRBJ1-1, with D possibly matching TRBD1 (5 bases). The V gene lost 6 bases and the J gene lost 1 base, with 12 bases spanning the gap. The germline gives CDR1 MNHNY, CDR2 SVGAGI (reference sequence). This CDR3 is built from 14 residues. The CDR3 region has the DNA TGTGCCAGCAGAAGAGACAGACAGAACACTGAAGCTTTCTTT. This gives the protein CASRRDRQNTEAFF.

V and J are TRBV7-8 and TRBJ2-2; a weak D match, TRBD1 (6 bases). There are 14 residues in the CDR3. Trimming pared 4 bases from V and 4 bases from J, leaving 10 bases between. Germline V gives CDR1 SGHVS, CDR2 FQNEAQ. In DNA, the CDR3 is TGTGCCAGCAGCTCCCGGACAGCCACCGGGGAGCTGTTTTTT. Translating it yields CASSSRTATGELFF.

This chain uses TRBV18 with TRBJ2-2; D uncertain. V lost 7 bases and J 0 bases, leaving 6 bases between the germline ends. The CDR3 covers 13 residues. Germline V gives CDR1 KGHSH, CDR2 LQKENI. CDR3 DNA sequence: TGTGCCAGCTTGTCGGCGAACACCGGGGAGCTGTTTTTT. It yields the protein CASLSANTGELFF.

The count of this clone is one. This chain joins TRBV5-1 and TRBJ2-1; tentatively, D is TRBD2 (6 bases). This CDR3 spans 16 amino acids. In germline, CDR1 is SGHRS, CDR2 YFSETQ. Trimming cost V 7 bases and J 8 bases, with 25 bases left between them. The CDR3 here is CASGQREDSANDEQFF. DNA for the CDR3: TGCGCCAGCGGCCAAAGGGAGGACTCTGCGAACGATGAGCAGTTCTTC.

The chain combines TRBV6-6 with TRBJ1-5; D call uncertain. The CDR3 sequence is 15 residues long. Deletions cut 3 bases from V and 8 bases from J, with 17 bases between. In germline, CDR1 is MNHNY, CDR2 SVGAGI (reference sequence). CDR3: CASSYPGTSSEPQHF. DNA for the CDR3: TGTGCCAGCAGTTATCCAGGAACCTCTTCGGAGCCCCAGCATTTT.

The genes are TRBV5-5 and TRBJ2-3; TRBD2 aligns across 7 bases. Germline V CDR1 and CDR2: SGHKS, YYEKEE (reference sequence). This CDR3 comprises 14 residues. After removal of 2 bases from V and 2 bases from J, the junction contained 2 bases not matched to a gene. The CDR3 loop reads CASSFKRDTDTQYF. In DNA, the CDR3 is TGTGCCAGCAGCTTCAAGCGGGACACAGATACGCAGTATTTT.

The chain has TRBV7-9 and TRBJ2-6; 10 positions match TRBD2. Germline V gene lookup returns CDR1 SEHNR and CDR2 FQNEAQ (reference sequence). The CDR3 totals 21 residues. V lost 5 bases and J lost 0; bases outside the gene matches: 16. CDR3 in amino acids: CASSRDRPLAGDGSGANVLTF. CDR3 sequence (DNA): TGTGCCAGCAGCAGGGACAGGCCTCTAGCGGGAGATGGCTCTGGGGCCAACGTCCTGACTTTC.

V gene TRBV10-3 combines with J gene TRBJ1-6; a weak D match, TRBD1 (5 bases). Trimming cost V 2 bases and J 10 bases, with 15 bases left between them. CDR3 length equals 15 residues. CDR1 is ENHRY and CDR2 is SYGVKD in the germline V gene. The CDR3 spells CAISEPGIVGSPLHF. The CDR3 DNA is TGTGCCATCAGTGAGCCAGGGATCGTGGGCTCACCCCTCCACTTT.

This chain joins TRBV28 and TRBJ1-6; 9 bases match TRBD1. Germline CDR1 reads MDHEN; CDR2 reads SYDVKM. Trimming took 5 bases from V and 6 from J; bases not matched to a gene: 8. This CDR3 region has 16 residues. The CDR3 sequence: CASSPSGQGLNSPLHF. The CDR3 coding sequence is TGTGCCAGCAGTCCCTCGGGACAGGGACTTAATTCACCCCTCCACTTT.

The chain employs TRBV5-6 and TRBJ1-1; TRBD1 aligns across 9 bases. CDR1 SGHDT and CDR2 YYEEEE come from the germline V gene. The CDR3 has 15 amino acids. Trimming removed 4 bases from V and 4 bases from J; junction bases left unmatched: 8. This CDR3 is CASSAYRGRATEAFF. The CDR3 DNA is TGTGCCAGCAGCGCCTACAGGGGGCGGGCCACTGAAGCTTTCTTT. The full variable domain, with the rest looked up from reference TRBV5-6 and TRBJ1-1, is DAGVTQSPTHLIKTRGQQVTLRCSPKSGHDTVSWYQQALGQGPQFIFQYYEEEERQRGNFPDRFSGHQFPNYSSELNVNALLLGDSALYLCASSAYRGRATEAFFGQGTRLTVV.

The V and J genes are TRBV21-1 and TRBJ1-6; TRBD1, the table's D call, lacks a check against the DNA. TRBV21-1 is listed as a pseudogene. The CDR3 loop spans 16 amino acids. The CDR3 DNA is TGTGCCAGCAGCAAAAGGAGACAGGGGTTGAATTCACCCCTCCACTTT. Encoded protein: CASSKRRQGLNSPLHF.

V is TRBV7-9 and J is TRBJ2-5; TRBD2 matches 13 bases. Germline lookup yields CDR1 SEHNR and CDR2 FQNEAQ (reference sequence). After removal of 5 bases from V and 5 bases from J, the junction contained 5 bases not matched to a gene. This CDR3 spans 15 amino acids. The CDR3 region has the DNA TGTGCCAGCAGCCTACTAGCGGGAGGGGGGGAGACCCAGTACTTC. Encoded protein: CASSLLAGGGETQYF. Full variable domain (outside the CDR3, taken from reference TRBV7-9 and TRBJ2-5): DTGVSQNPRHKITKRGQNVTFRCDPISEHNRLYWYRQTLGQGPEFLTYFQNEAQLEKSRLLSDRFSAERPKGSFSTLEIQRTEQGDSAMYLCASSLLAGGGETQYFGPGTRLLVL.

The CDR3 nucleotides are TGTGCCAGCAGGATGGGAGGGTGGGGGAACACTGAAGCTTTCTTT. Protein sequence: CASRMGGWGNTEAFF. This chain links TRBV28 with TRBJ1-1; no reliable D call. The CDR3 spans 15 residues. CDR1 and CDR2 (germline): MDHEN, SYDVKM. Deletions cut 6 bases from V and 1 base from J, with 15 bases between.

The CDR3 coding sequence is TGTGCCAGCAGTTGGGCTATCCAAGAGACCCAGTACTTC. This encodes CASSWAIQETQYF. The chain employs TRBV12-3 or TRBV12-4 and TRBJ2-5; no reliable D call. The CDR3 consists of 13 residues. With 4 bases removed from V and 1 base from J, the gap between germline ends came to 7 bases.

The CDR3 reads CATSDQTGSLGPQHF. DNA for the CDR3: TGTGCCACCAGTGACCAGACAGGGTCGTTAGGGCCCCAGCATTTT. The V call is TRBV24-1, the J call TRBJ1-5; 7 bases map to TRBD1. The CDR3 is 15 amino acids. V was clipped by 4 bases and J by 9 bases; unmatched bases: 11. Germline V gene data show CDR1 as KGHDR and CDR2 as SFDVKD.

The genes are TRBV19 and TRBJ2-7, with TRBD2 identical over 9 bases. CDR3 size: 14 residues. The V gene end was trimmed by 5 bases and the J gene end by 6 bases; junction bases not matched to a gene: 8. Germline values: CDR1 LNHDA, CDR2 SQIVND (reference sequence). CDR3 coding DNA: TGTGCCAGTAGTGGATTAGCGGGAGAGAGCGAGCAGTACTTC. As protein: CASSGLAGESEQYF.

The gene calls are TRBV5-4 and TRBJ2-4; 8 nucleotides agree with TRBD1. The CDR3 spans 16 residues. Germline V lookup: CDR1 SGHNT, CDR2 YYREEE (reference sequence). The junction had 8 bases not matched to a gene; V was cut back by 4 bases and J by 2 bases. CDR3 nucleotide sequence: TGTGCCAGCAGCCAGACAGGGGACCCATCCAAAAACATTCAGTACTTC. This sequence encodes CASSQTGDPSKNIQYF.

The V gene is TRBV13, the J gene TRBJ1-2, with TRBD1 as a possible D gene (5 bases). CDR3 size: 14 residues. CDR1 is PRHDT and CDR2 is FYEKMQ in the germline V gene (reference sequence). Trimming shortened V by 0 bases and J by 8 bases, and 13 bases separated the two germline ends. The DNA of the CDR3 is TGTGCCAGCAGCTTAGGTTCAGGGATTCGGGGCTACACCTTC. Its protein product is CASSLGSGIRGYTF.

This clone appeared a few times. The J gene is TRBJ1-6, the V gene TRBV18; D remains unclear. The CDR3 has 16 residues. V gave up 0 bases and J gave up 7 bases, with 13 bases separating them. Germline values: CDR1 KGHSH, CDR2 LQKENI. The CDR3 region is CASSPPFSRENSPLHF. CDR3 nucleotide sequence: TGTGCCAGCTCACCACCTTTTTCCCGGGAAAATTCACCCCTCCACTTT.

The chain carries TRBV6-5 and TRBJ1-5, with 11 bases fitting TRBD1. CDR1 and CDR2 (germline): MNHEY, SVGAGI. The CDR3 is 14 residues long. Trimming took 5 bases from V and 9 from J; bases not matched to a gene: 6. The CDR3, as DNA: TGTGCCAGCAGTCCAGGGACAGGGGGAAGGCCCCAGCATTTT. As protein: CASSPGTGGRPQHF.

The genes are TRBV12-1 and TRBJ2-2; the D segment call TRBD2 is taken from the table without a DNA check. TRBV12-1 constitutes a pseudogene. The CDR3 totals 15 residues. CDR3: CASLEREGWTGELFF. DNA for the CDR3: TGTGCCAGCCTGGAGCGGGAGGGCTGGACCGGGGAGCTGTTTTTT.

The V and J genes are TRBV5-6 and TRBJ2-7; no firm D call. V lost 2 bases and J lost 0, with 12 bases in between. This CDR3 is 15 amino acids long. Germline loops: CDR1 SGHDT, CDR2 YYEEEE. In DNA form, the CDR3 reads TGTGCCAGCAGCTTCCCGGGTTTGGACTCCTACGAGCAGTACTTC. Amino acids: CASSFPGLDSYEQYF.